Each of the 23 T cell receptor beta chains below was sequenced from the same sample in a study of control samples from healthy donors and cancer patients. Produced via immunoSEQ multiplex PCR; TCRdb's table is partial and in-frame only. The profile shows more than 65,000 clones, more than 75% of them singletons. The sample consisted of blood. The receptors shown here come from a man between 45 and 60 years old in good health.

This chain connects TRBV29-1 to TRBJ1-1, with D possibly being TRBD1 (6 bases). The germline V gene has CDR1 SQVTM and CDR2 ANQGSEA. The germline V and J ends were trimmed by 0 bases and 0 bases, with 17 bases remaining between them. CDR3 length equals 17 residues. The CDR3 DNA reads TGCAGCGTTGAAGAATGGGACACCTTAGGGCTGAACACTGAAGCTTTCTTT. Translation gives CSVEEWDTLGLNTEAFF.

The chain links TRBV10-2 to TRBJ2-3; the D gene is possibly TRBD2 (5 bases). Between the trimmed V and J ends, which lost 3 bases and 6 bases, there was a span of 13 bases. CDR3 length equals 14 residues. Germline loops: CDR1 WSHSY, CDR2 SAAADI. The CDR3, as DNA: TGCGCCAGCAGTGACTTGAGGGCCGGGGATACGCAGTATTTT. The encoded protein is CASSDLRAGDTQYF.

The rearrangement links TRBV18 to TRBJ2-1; TRBD2 might be the D (6 bases). V was trimmed by 2 bases and J by 6 bases, leaving 14 bases between them. CDR3 length: 15 amino acids. The germline CDR1 and CDR2 sequences are KGHSH and LQKENI. This CDR3 reads CASSPSAGSLNEQFF. The CDR3 DNA reads TGTGCCAGCTCACCATCGGCGGGATCCCTCAATGAGCAGTTCTTC. Drawing the rest from reference TRBV18 and TRBJ2-1, the complete variable domain is NAGVMQNPRHLVRRRGQEARLRCSPMKGHSHVYWYRQLPEEGLKFMVYLQKENIIDESGMPKERFSAEFPKEGPSILRIQQVVRGDSAAYFCASSPSAGSLNEQFFGPGTRLTVL.

The chain combines TRBV5-1 with TRBJ2-7, with 11 bases identical to TRBD2. The germline V gene has CDR1 SGHRS and CDR2 YFSETQ. V was pared by 4 bases and J by 0 bases, with 6 bases of the junction left unmatched. The CDR3 covers 16 residues. This CDR3 is CASSLLSGRASYEQYF. The CDR3, as DNA: TGCGCCAGCAGCCTCCTTAGCGGGAGGGCCTCCTACGAGCAGTACTTC.

This clone was counted once. V is TRBV30 and J is TRBJ2-5, with 7 bases matching TRBD2. CDR1 and CDR2 from the germline V gene are GTSNPN and SVGIG (reference sequence). The CDR3 length is 13 residues. Unmatched junction bases numbered 2, after V lost 0 bases and J lost 4 bases. CDR3 sequence reads: CAWSVTGGETQYF. The CDR3 bases are TGTGCCTGGAGTGTCACGGGGGGAGAGACCCAGTACTTC.

This clone was detected once. The chain carries TRBV5-4 and TRBJ1-2; D is undetermined. Trimming stripped 4 bases from V and 0 bases from J, with 13 bases between. The CDR3 spans 15 residues. Per germline, CDR1 SGHNT and CDR2 YYREEE (reference sequence). The CDR3 loop reads CASSRTGIPNYGYTF. The CDR3 DNA is TGTGCCAGCAGCCGGACGGGTATCCCTAACTATGGCTACACCTTC. The whole variable domain, filled in from reference TRBV5-4 and TRBJ1-2, reads ETGVTQSPTHLIKTRGQQVTLRCSSQSGHNTVSWYQQALGQGPQFIFQYYREEENGRGNFPPRFSGLQFPNYSSELNVNALELDDSALYLCASSRTGIPNYGYTFGSGTRLTVV.

This clone was found once. The chain uses TRBV3-1 (or the pseudogene TRBV3-2) and TRBJ2-6; D gene ambiguous. Germline-derived CDR1 and CDR2 are LGHDT and YNNKEL (reference sequence). The CDR3 has 16 residues. The V end was cut by 0 bases, the J end by 1 base, with 7 bases between. CDR3 DNA sequence: TGTGCCAGCAGCCAAGAATACTTATCTGGGGCCAACGTCCTGACTTTC. Translating gives CASSQEYLSGANVLTF.

The V call is TRBV6-5, the J call TRBJ1-4, with TRBD1 matching over 7 bases. Germline values: CDR1 MNHEY, CDR2 SVGAGI. This CDR3 is built from 14 residues. V was clipped by 8 bases and J by 5 bases; unmatched bases: 8. The CDR3 loop is CASSRGLGNEKLFF. In nucleotides, the CDR3 is TGTGCCAGCTCCAGGGGGTTGGGAAATGAAAAACTGTTTTTT.

The chain has TRBV19 and TRBJ2-1; D is undetermined. CDR1 and CDR2 from the germline V gene are LNHDA and SQIVND (reference sequence). Trimming removed 0 bases from V and 7 bases from J, with 16 bases in between. The length of the CDR3 is 16 residues. Written as DNA, the CDR3 is TGTGCCAGTAGTATAGATCGAGTTGACGGAAGTAATGAGCAGTTCTTC. Its translation is CASSIDRVDGSNEQFF.

The rearrangement uses TRBV24-1 and TRBJ2-1, with 9 bases identical to TRBD1. The CDR3 totals 15 residues. Per the germline V gene, CDR1 is KGHDR and CDR2 is SFDVKD. J lost 7 bases, V lost 1 base, and 4 bases had no gene match. Written as DNA, the CDR3 is TGTGCCACCAGTGATTTCGGGACAGGGAGGAATGAGCAGTTCTTC. Translated: CATSDFGTGRNEQFF.

This clone was detected once. The V gene is TRBV7-8, the J gene TRBJ2-3; 8 bases fit TRBD2. Germline CDR1 and CDR2: SGHVS and FQNEAQ. With V trimmed by 5 bases and J by 2 bases, 12 bases remained unmatched. The CDR3 length is 17 residues. DNA of the CDR3: TGTGCCAGCAGCCCCCGGGGGGGCGGTGGTTCCACAGATACGCAGTATTTT. Encoded protein: CASSPRGGGGSTDTQYF. Variable domain in full (rest from reference TRBV7-8 and TRBJ2-3): GAGVSQSPRYKVAKRGQDVALRCDPISGHVSLFWYQQALGQGPEFLTYFQNEAQLDKSGLPSDRFFAERPEGSVSTLKIQRTQQEDSAVYLCASSPRGGGGSTDTQYFGPGTRLTVL.

V gene TRBV25-1 combines with J gene TRBJ1-2, with 7 bases aligning to TRBD1. The length of the CDR3 is 13 residues. CDR1 is MGHDK and CDR2 is SYGVNS in the germline V gene. J was trimmed by 7 bases and V by 2 bases; bases with no gene match: 4. The CDR3 sequence is CASSERQGGGYTF. The CDR3 bases are TGTGCCAGCAGTGAAAGACAGGGCGGTGGCTACACCTTC.

This clone was counted once. This chain connects TRBV6-6 to TRBJ1-6, with D tentatively TRBD1 (5 bases). The CDR3 runs to 14 residues. Germline-derived CDR1 and CDR2 are MNHNY and SVGAGI (reference sequence). Trimming removed 4 bases from V and 5 bases from J, with 9 bases in between. CDR3 nucleotide sequence: TGTGCCAGCAGTTTTCAGGGAGATAATTCACCCCTCCACTTT. It codes for CASSFQGDNSPLHF.

The chain employs TRBV5-1 and TRBJ1-5, with no clear D. CDR3 length: 13 residues. The germline CDR1 and CDR2 sequences are SGHRS and YFSETQ. V was clipped by 1 base and J by 4 bases, with 6 bases between them. In DNA form, the CDR3 reads TGCGCCAGCAGCTTGACAACAAATCAGCCCCAGCATTTT. Translation gives CASSLTTNQPQHF.

This chain uses TRBV4-3 with TRBJ1-2; D gene uncertain. The germline V gene has CDR1 LGHNA and CDR2 YSLEER. The CDR3 covers 13 residues. Deletions cut 4 bases from V and 8 bases from J, with 14 bases between. The CDR3 DNA reads TGCGCCAGCAGCCCGCTACACGGGTACGGCTACACCTTC. Encoded protein: CASSPLHGYGYTF.

The gene calls are TRBV19 and TRBJ2-2, with D possibly matching TRBD2 (6 bases). The germline CDR1 and CDR2 sequences are LNHDA and SQIVND (reference sequence). V dropped 6 bases and J dropped 6 bases, with 17 bases sitting between them. The CDR3 length is 15 residues. The CDR3 nucleotides are TGTGCCAGTAGATCGGGAGCTCATGGGGCCGGGGAGCTGTTTTTT. Protein: CASRSGAHGAGELFF.

The chain uses TRBV9 and TRBJ2-2; 9 positions agree with TRBD2. The germline V gene has CDR1 SGDLS and CDR2 YYNGEE. The CDR3 is 15 amino acids. V trimming: 0 bases; J trimming: 5 bases; junction bases outside the gene matches: 2. The CDR3 sequence is CASSVVAGGTGELFF. The CDR3, as DNA: TGTGCCAGCAGCGTAGTCGCGGGAGGGACCGGGGAGCTGTTTTTT.

The V call is TRBV9, the J call TRBJ2-3; D tentatively fits TRBD1 or TRBD2 (5 bases each). V was shortened by 0 bases and J by 6 bases, with 17 bases between the two germline ends. This CDR3 has 16 amino acids. Germline V gene data show CDR1 as SGDLS and CDR2 as YYNGEE. CDR3 protein: CASSVDGGAVVDTQYF. The CDR3 region has the DNA TGTGCCAGCAGCGTAGATGGGGGAGCGGTAGTGGATACGCAGTATTTT.

The rearrangement uses TRBV30 and TRBJ2-7; D perhaps matches TRBD2 (6 bases). The V gene lost 0 bases and the J gene lost 5 bases, with 14 bases spanning the gap. The CDR3 spans 14 residues. Germline V CDR1 and CDR2: GTSNPN, SVGIG (reference sequence). This CDR3 reads CAWSVPQRAHEQYF. CDR3 DNA: TGTGCCTGGAGTGTGCCACAGCGGGCCCACGAGCAGTACTTC.

The rearrangement links TRBV6-4 to TRBJ2-6, with D tentatively TRBD1 or TRBD2 (5 bases each). CDR3 length: 15 residues. In germline, CDR1 is MRHNA, CDR2 SNTAGT. Trimming pared 2 bases from V and 0 bases from J, leaving 5 bases between. The CDR3 loop is CASSDGGSGANVLTF. Written as DNA, the CDR3 is TGTGCCAGCAGTGACGGGGGCTCTGGGGCCAACGTCCTGACTTTC.

The chain carries TRBV27 and TRBJ2-2; 7 bases are shared with TRBD2. After removal of 5 bases from V and 4 bases from J, the junction contained 4 bases not matched to a gene. Germline V CDR1 and CDR2: MNHEY, SMNVEV (reference sequence). The CDR3 is made up of 14 amino acids. CDR3 loop: CASSPRLATGELFF. The CDR3 DNA follows: TGTGCCAGCAGTCCCCGACTAGCCACCGGGGAGCTGTTTTTT.

The chain recombines TRBV15 with TRBJ1-1; unclear D gene. V lost 1 base, J lost 2 bases, and 14 bases lay in between. The CDR3 covers 16 residues. Germline CDR1 LNHNV, CDR2 YYDKDF (reference sequence). In DNA, the CDR3 is TGTGCCACCAGCAGAGGGCCGTTAAGGACCAACACTGAAGCTTTCTTT. Protein: CATSRGPLRTNTEAFF.

This rearrangement joins TRBV4-2 to TRBJ1-1, with 11 nucleotides matching TRBD1. Germline lookup yields CDR1 LGHNA and CDR2 YNFKEQ. V lost 3 bases to trimming and J lost 14 bases; unmatched junction nucleotides: 14. The CDR3 length is 15 residues. The CDR3: CASSQDRGRVNDRFF. The CDR3 DNA reads TGTGCCAGCAGCCAGGACAGGGGGCGAGTTAATGACAGGTTCTTT.